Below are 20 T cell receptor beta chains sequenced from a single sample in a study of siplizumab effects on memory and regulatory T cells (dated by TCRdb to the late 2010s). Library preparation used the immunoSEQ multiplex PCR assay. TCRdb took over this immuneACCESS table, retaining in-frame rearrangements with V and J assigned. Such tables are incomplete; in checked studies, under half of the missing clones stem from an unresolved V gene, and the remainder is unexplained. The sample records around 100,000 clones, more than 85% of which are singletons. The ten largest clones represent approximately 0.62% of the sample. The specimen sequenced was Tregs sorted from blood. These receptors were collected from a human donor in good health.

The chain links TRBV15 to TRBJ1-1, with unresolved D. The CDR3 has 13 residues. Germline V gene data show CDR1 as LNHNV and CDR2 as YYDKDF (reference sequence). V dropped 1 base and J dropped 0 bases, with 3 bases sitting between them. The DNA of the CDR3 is TGTGCCACCAGCAGAGGCATGAACACTGAAGCTTTCTTT. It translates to CATSRGMNTEAFF.

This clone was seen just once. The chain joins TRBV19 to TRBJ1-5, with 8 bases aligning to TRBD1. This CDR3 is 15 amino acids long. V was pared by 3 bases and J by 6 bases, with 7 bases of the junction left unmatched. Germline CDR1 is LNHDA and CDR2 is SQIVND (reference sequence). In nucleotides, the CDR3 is TGTGCCAGTAGTATTCCCGGACAGGGTTCTCAGCCCCAGCATTTT. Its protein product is CASSIPGQGSQPQHF. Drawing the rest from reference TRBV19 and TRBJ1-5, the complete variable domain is DGGITQSPKYLFRKEGQNVTLSCEQNLNHDAMYWYRQDPGQGLRLIYYSQIVNDFQKGDIAEGYSVSREKKESFPLTVTSAQKNPTAFYLCASSIPGQGSQPQHFGDGTRLSIL.

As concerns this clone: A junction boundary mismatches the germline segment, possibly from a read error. CDR3 region: CASSVGEKYF. The CDR3, as DNA: TGTGCTAGCAGCGTCGGAGAAAAGTACTTC. V is TRBV7-7 and J is TRBJ2-4; D remains unclear. This CDR3 spans 10 amino acids. Per germline, CDR1 SSHAT and CDR2 FNYEAQ (reference sequence). Full variable domain (outside the CDR3, taken from reference TRBV7-7 and TRBJ2-4): GAGVSQSPRYKVTKRGQDVTLRCDPISSHATLYWYQQALGQGPEFLTYFNYEAQPDKSGLPSDRFSAERPEGSISTLTIQRTEQRDSAMYRCASSVGEKYFGAGTRLSVL.

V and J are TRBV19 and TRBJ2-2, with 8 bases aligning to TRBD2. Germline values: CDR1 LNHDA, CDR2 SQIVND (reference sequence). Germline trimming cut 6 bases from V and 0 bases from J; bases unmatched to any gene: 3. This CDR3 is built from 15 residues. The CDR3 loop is CASSLAGTNTGELFF. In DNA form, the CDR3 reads TGTGCCAGTAGCTTAGCGGGAACGAACACCGGGGAGCTGTTTTTT. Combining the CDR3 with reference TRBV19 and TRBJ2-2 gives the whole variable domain DGGITQSPKYLFRKEGQNVTLSCEQNLNHDAMYWYRQDPGQGLRLIYYSQIVNDFQKGDIAEGYSVSREKKESFPLTVTSAQKNPTAFYLCASSLAGTNTGELFFGEGSRLTVL.

CDR3 nucleotide sequence: TGTGCCAGCAGCTTAGCCTGGGCAGCCTCTGGAAACACCATATATTTT. Translating it yields CASSLAWAASGNTIYF. The chain couples TRBV11-2 to TRBJ1-3; D not certain. The CDR3 covers 16 residues. Germline CDR1 is SGHAT and CDR2 is FQNNGV. The V end was cut by 1 base, the J end by 0 bases, with 10 bases between.

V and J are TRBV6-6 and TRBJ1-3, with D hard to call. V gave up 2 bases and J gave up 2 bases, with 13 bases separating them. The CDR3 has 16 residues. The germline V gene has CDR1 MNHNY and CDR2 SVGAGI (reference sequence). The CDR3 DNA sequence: TGTGCCAGCAGTTACGGTCGACCGACCACTGGAAACACCATATATTTT. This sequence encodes CASSYGRPTTGNTIYF.

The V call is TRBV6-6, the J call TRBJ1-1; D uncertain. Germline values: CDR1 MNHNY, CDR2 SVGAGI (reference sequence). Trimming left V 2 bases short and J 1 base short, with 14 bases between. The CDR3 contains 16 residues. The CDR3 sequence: CASSYPVAITNTEAFF. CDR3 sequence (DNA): TGTGCCAGCAGTTACCCAGTGGCTATTACGAACACTGAAGCTTTCTTT.

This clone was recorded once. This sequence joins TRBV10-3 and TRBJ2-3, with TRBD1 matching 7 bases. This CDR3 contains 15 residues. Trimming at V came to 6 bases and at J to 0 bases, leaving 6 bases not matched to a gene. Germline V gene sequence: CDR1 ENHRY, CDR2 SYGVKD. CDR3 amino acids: CAISADRDSTDTQYF. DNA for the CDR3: TGTGCCATCAGCGCTGACAGGGATAGCACAGATACGCAGTATTTT.

CDR3 coding DNA: TGTGCCAGCAGTCTCCGGGACAGGGGGCAAGGTAATTCACCCCTCCACTTT. This sequence encodes CASSLRDRGQGNSPLHF. The chain combines TRBV27 with TRBJ1-6, with 12 nucleotides matching TRBD1. The CDR3 runs to 17 residues. With 5 bases clipped from V and 6 bases from J, the junction kept 8 bases outside the gene matches. From germline, CDR1 is MNHEY and CDR2 SMNVEV (reference sequence).

The DNA for the CDR3 is TGCGCCAGCAGCCTAGGACAGACCACCTCACCCCTCCACTTT. It yields the protein CASSLGQTTSPLHF. V usage is TRBV5-1 and J usage is TRBJ1-6; possible D gene TRBD1, 6 bases. Germline lookup yields CDR1 SGHRS and CDR2 YFSETQ. This CDR3 contains 14 residues. V lost 4 bases, J lost 10 bases, and 15 bases lay in between.

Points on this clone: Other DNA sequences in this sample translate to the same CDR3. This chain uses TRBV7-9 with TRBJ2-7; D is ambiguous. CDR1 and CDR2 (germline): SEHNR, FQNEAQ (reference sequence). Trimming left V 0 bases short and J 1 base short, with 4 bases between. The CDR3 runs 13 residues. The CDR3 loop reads CASSLAGSYEQYF. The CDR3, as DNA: TGTGCCAGCAGCTTAGCGGGGTCCTACGAGCAGTACTTC.

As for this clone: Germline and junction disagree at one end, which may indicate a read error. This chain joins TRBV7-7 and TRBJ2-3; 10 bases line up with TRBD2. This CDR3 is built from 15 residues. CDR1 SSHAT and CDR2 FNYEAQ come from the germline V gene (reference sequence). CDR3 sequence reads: CASSLGTSGTDTQYF. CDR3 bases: TGTGCTAGCAGCTTAGGGACTAGCGGCACAGATACGCAGTATTTT.

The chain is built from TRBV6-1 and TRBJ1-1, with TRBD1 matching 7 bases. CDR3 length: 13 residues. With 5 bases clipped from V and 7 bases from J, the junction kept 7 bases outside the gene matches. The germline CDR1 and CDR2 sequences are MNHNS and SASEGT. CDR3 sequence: CASSLRRDSEAFF. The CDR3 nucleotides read TGTGCCAGCAGTCTCCGCCGGGACAGTGAAGCTTTCTTT.

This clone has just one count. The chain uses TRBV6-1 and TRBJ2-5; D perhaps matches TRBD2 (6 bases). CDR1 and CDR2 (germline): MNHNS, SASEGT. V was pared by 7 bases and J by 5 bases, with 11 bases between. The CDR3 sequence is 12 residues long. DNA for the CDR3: TGTGCCAGCAAACGGGGGTCGGAGACCCAGTACTTC. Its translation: CASKRGSETQYF.

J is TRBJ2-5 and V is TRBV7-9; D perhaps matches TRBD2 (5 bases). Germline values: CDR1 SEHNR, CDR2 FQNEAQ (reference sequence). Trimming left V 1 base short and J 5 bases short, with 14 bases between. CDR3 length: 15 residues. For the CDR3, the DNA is TGTGCCAGCAGCTTAGTGGGCCGAACGGGGGAGACCCAGTACTTC. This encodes CASSLVGRTGETQYF.

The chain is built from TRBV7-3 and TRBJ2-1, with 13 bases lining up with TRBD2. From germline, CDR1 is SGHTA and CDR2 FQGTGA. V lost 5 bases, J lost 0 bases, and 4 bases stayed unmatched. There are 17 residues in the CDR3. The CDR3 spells CASSRTSGGASYNEQFF. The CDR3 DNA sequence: TGTGCCAGCAGCCGAACTAGCGGGGGGGCCTCCTACAATGAGCAGTTCTTC.

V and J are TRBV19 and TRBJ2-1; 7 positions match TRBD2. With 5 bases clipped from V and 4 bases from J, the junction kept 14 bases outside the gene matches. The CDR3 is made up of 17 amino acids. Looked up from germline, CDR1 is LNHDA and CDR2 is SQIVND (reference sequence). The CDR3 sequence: CASSRLGSGGGYNEQFF. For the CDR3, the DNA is TGTGCCAGTAGTCGACTGGGGTCGGGAGGCGGGTACAATGAGCAGTTCTTC. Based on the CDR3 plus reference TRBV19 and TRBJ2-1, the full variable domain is DGGITQSPKYLFRKEGQNVTLSCEQNLNHDAMYWYRQDPGQGLRLIYYSQIVNDFQKGDIAEGYSVSREKKESFPLTVTSAQKNPTAFYLCASSRLGSGGGYNEQFFGPGTRLTVL.

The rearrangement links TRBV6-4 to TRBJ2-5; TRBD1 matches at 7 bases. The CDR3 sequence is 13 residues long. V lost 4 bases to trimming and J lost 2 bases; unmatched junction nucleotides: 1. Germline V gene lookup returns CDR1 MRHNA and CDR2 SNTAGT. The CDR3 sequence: CASSARGQETQYF. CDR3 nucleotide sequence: TGTGCCAGCAGTGCCAGGGGGCAAGAGACCCAGTACTTC.

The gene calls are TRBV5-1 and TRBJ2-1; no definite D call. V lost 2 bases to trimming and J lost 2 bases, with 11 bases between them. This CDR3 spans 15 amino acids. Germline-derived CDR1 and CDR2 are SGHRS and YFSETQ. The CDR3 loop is CASSFVGSTYNEQFF. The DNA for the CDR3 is TGCGCCAGCAGCTTCGTCGGCTCAACCTACAATGAGCAGTTCTTC.

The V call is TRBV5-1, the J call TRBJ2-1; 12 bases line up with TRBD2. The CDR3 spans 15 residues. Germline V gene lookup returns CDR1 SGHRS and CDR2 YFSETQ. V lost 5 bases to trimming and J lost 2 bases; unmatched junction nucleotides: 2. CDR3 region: CASRASGGAYNEQFF. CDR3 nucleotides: TGCGCCAGCAGAGCTAGCGGGGGGGCCTACAATGAGCAGTTCTTC.